These 16 T cell receptor beta chains came from one sample sequenced in a study of T-cell memory formation after mild COVID-19. One entry per CDR3 protein results from TCRdb running MiXCR on the 5' RACE reads. The repertoire holds under 700,000 distinct CDR3 sequences, with about 20% as singletons. Material for sequencing was PBMCs or a T cell subset sorted from them (not recorded which). The receptors stem from an adult woman who had mild COVID-19 (a few samples of this study predate the infection). Cell type and time point are not known.

This clonotype was recorded a few times. The chain combines TRBV4-3 with TRBJ1-2, with 8 nucleotides matching TRBD1. Germline assignment: CDR1 LGHNA and CDR2 YSLEER. With 0 bases clipped from V and 2 bases from J, the junction kept 8 bases outside the gene matches. CDR3 length: 17 residues. As DNA, the CDR3 is TGCGCCAGCAGCCAAGATGACCGACAGGGGCGGAACTATGGCTACACCTTC. Its protein product is CASSQDDRQGRNYGYTF.

J is TRBJ1-4 and V is TRBV25-1, with 7 positions matching TRBD1. This CDR3 has 17 amino acids. Germline CDR1 MGHDK, CDR2 SYGVNS. V was clipped by 1 base and J by 8 bases; unmatched bases: 13. This chain's CDR3 is CASSESEGAKGGEKLFF. CDR3 coding DNA: TGTGCCAGCAGTGAATCCGAGGGGGCGAAAGGAGGGGAAAAACTGTTTTTT. Full variable domain (rest looked up from reference TRBV25-1 and TRBJ1-4): EADIYQTPRYLVIGTGKKITLECSQTMGHDKMYWYQQDPGMELHLIHYSYGVNSTEKGDLSSESTVSRIRTEHFPLTLESARPSHTSQYLCASSESEGAKGGEKLFFGSGTQLSVL.

The chain links TRBV5-1 to TRBJ2-2, with D possibly TRBD1 on 5 matching bases. CDR1 SGHRS and CDR2 YFSETQ come from the germline V gene. V was trimmed by 2 bases and J by 4 bases, leaving 9 bases between them. The CDR3 contains 14 residues. Here the CDR3 DNA reads TGCGCCAGCAGCTTCGCTGACAGCACCGGGGAGCTGTTTTTT. Translated: CASSFADSTGELFF.

V gene TRBV3-1 combines with J gene TRBJ1-2; a weak D match, TRBD1 (5 bases). Trimming shortened V by 0 bases and J by 6 bases, and 11 bases separated the two germline ends. Germline CDR1 LGHDT, CDR2 YNNKEL (reference sequence). The CDR3 has 14 amino acids. The CDR3, as DNA: TGTGCCAGCAGCCAAGAGTGGGGGATGGATGGCTACACCTTC. The encoded protein is CASSQEWGMDGYTF.

The rearrangement uses TRBV4-3 and TRBJ1-1; D possibly corresponds to TRBD1 (5 bases). The CDR3 is made up of 15 amino acids. V was pared by 0 bases and J by 1 base, with 9 bases between. From germline, CDR1 is LGHNA and CDR2 YSLEER. CDR3 amino acids: CASSQDYQGNTEAFF. CDR3 coding DNA: TGCGCCAGCAGCCAAGATTATCAGGGGAACACTGAAGCTTTCTTT.

This clonotype was observed many times. The rearrangement uses TRBV7-2 and TRBJ2-5; 7 nucleotides line up with TRBD1. CDR3 size: 15 residues. Germline CDR1 and CDR2: SGHTA and FQGNSA. The V gene end was trimmed by 0 bases and the J gene end by 6 bases; junction bases not matched to a gene: 7. The chain's CDR3 is CASSLAGQLSQTQYF. In nucleotides, the CDR3 is TGTGCCAGCAGCTTAGCGGGACAGCTTAGCCAGACCCAGTACTTC.

This clonotype was found a few times. The genes are TRBV7-6 and TRBJ2-1; TRBD2 matches at 8 bases. J was trimmed by 2 bases and V by 5 bases; bases with no gene match: 11. From germline, CDR1 is SGHVS and CDR2 FNYEAQ. The CDR3 totals 17 residues. The DNA of the CDR3 is TGTGCCAGCAGCGCCGAGGCAGCGGGAGTTCCCTACAATGAGCAGTTCTTC. It codes for CASSAEAAGVPYNEQFF.

Here the CDR3 DNA reads TGTGCCAGCAGCTCTCCCACAGGGGTGGGCTACACCTTC. This sequence encodes CASSSPTGVGYTF. The chain recombines TRBV7-6 with TRBJ1-2, with 7 bases aligning to TRBD1. The ends lost 4 bases at V and 8 bases at J; junction bases unmatched: 7. CDR1 is SGHVS and CDR2 is FNYEAQ in the germline V gene. The CDR3 runs 13 residues. Complete variable domain (other parts from reference TRBV7-6 and TRBJ1-2): GAGVSQSPRYKVTKRGQDVALRCDPISGHVSLYWYRQALGQGPEFLTYFNYEAQQDKSGLPNDRFSAERPEGSISTLTIQRTEQRDSAMYRCASSSPTGVGYTFGSGTRLTVV.

This clonotype has a handful of counts. The V call is TRBV7-9, the J call TRBJ2-7; D possibly corresponds to TRBD1 (6 bases). The length of the CDR3 is 17 residues. From germline, CDR1 is SEHNR and CDR2 FQNEAQ (reference sequence). The ends were cut back, 2 bases at V and 5 bases at J, with 22 bases in the middle. The CDR3 spells CASSLPGTHRIHHEQYF. The CDR3 coding sequence is TGTGCCAGCAGCTTACCCGGGACACACAGAATCCATCACGAGCAGTACTTC.

This clonotype has just a few counts. The rearrangement links TRBV18 to TRBJ2-5, with TRBD2 matching over 8 bases. The V gene's germline CDR1 is KGHSH and CDR2 LQKENI. The length of the CDR3 is 14 residues. J lost 5 bases, V lost 3 bases, and 5 bases had no gene match. The CDR3 here is CASSPGTRVETQYF. CDR3 bases: TGTGCCAGCTCACCCGGGACTAGAGTGGAGACCCAGTACTTC. The entire variable domain, with the rest obtained from reference TRBV18 and TRBJ2-5, is as follows: NAGVMQNPRHLVRRRGQEARLRCSPMKGHSHVYWYRQLPEEGLKFMVYLQKENIIDESGMPKERFSAEFPKEGPSILRIQQVVRGDSAAYFCASSPGTRVETQYFGPGTRLLVL.

The chain carries TRBV12-3 or TRBV12-4 and TRBJ1-6; TRBD1 matches at 7 bases. The CDR3 length is 15 residues. Losses at the gene ends were 4 bases for V and 7 bases for J; bases not matched to a gene: 7. The CDR3 nucleotides read TGTGCCAGCAGTTCCCGACAGGGACTAAATTCACCCCTCCACTTT. It codes for CASSSRQGLNSPLHF.

The gene calls are TRBV20-1 and TRBJ2-5; D is possibly TRBD2 (6 bases). This CDR3 has 14 residues. Germline V gene sequence: CDR1 DFQATT, CDR2 SNEGSKA (reference sequence). The V and J ends lost 4 bases and 3 bases respectively, with 15 bases between them. CDR3 in DNA: TGCAGTGCTACCCAACCGGGACTCAAAGAGACCCAGTACTTC. Translated: CSATQPGLKETQYF.

This clonotype has more than one count but fewer than ten. V gene TRBV7-2 combines with J gene TRBJ2-7, with 8 bases that match TRBD2. Germline lookup yields CDR1 SGHTA and CDR2 FQGNSA. The CDR3 loop spans 13 amino acids. V shed 5 bases, J shed 7 bases, and the junction held 7 bases outside the gene matches. CDR3 region: CASSRGLEDEQYF. CDR3 sequence (DNA): TGTGCCAGCAGCCGGGGACTAGAGGATGAGCAGTACTTC.

Only a few counts were recorded for this clonotype. At one of its ends the junction is not consistent with the germline gene, which may arise from a read error. The CDR3 DNA follows: TGCGCCAGCAGACAAGAGATCGATGGAGGGATGAGCATTCAGTACTTC. It translates to CASRQEIDGGMSIQYF. This chain connects TRBV4-1 to TRBJ2-4; D is possibly TRBD2 (6 bases). Germline CDR1 is MGHRA and CDR2 is YSYEKL. The CDR3 consists of 16 residues.

The V call is TRBV7-8, the J call TRBJ2-7; D is undetermined. The CDR3 sequence is 15 residues long. The V end was cut by 1 base, the J end by 1 base, with 11 bases between. Germline values: CDR1 SGHVS, CDR2 FQNEAQ. CDR3 in DNA: TGTGCCAGCAGCTTAGTCCCAGCTGAATCCTACGAGCAGTACTTC. Its translation: CASSLVPAESYEQYF.

The rearrangement joins TRBV5-1 to TRBJ1-6, with TRBD1 matching over 8 bases. V was pared by 0 bases and J by 10 bases, with 6 bases of the junction left unmatched. The CDR3 contains 15 residues. Looked up from germline, CDR1 is SGHRS and CDR2 is YFSETQ. CDR3 coding DNA: TGCGCCAGCAGCTTGGGACAGGGGAAATACTCACCCCTCCACTTT. The encoded protein is CASSLGQGKYSPLHF.